Shown below are 27 T cell receptor beta chains from a single sample sequenced in a study of blood T cell repertoires in COVID-19. Some clones are missing from TCRdb's copy, which holds only in-frame ones; the method was immunoSEQ multiplex PCR. Here the sample spans some 74,000 clones, nearly 90% being singletons. Sequencing was done on a sample of peripheral blood. These receptor sequences come from a man aged 45-65 years with acute or convalescent COVID-19.

CDR3 nucleotides: TGTGCCACCAGTGATGAAAGACAGGGTAACACCGGGGAGCTGTTTTTT. Translation: CATSDERQGNTGELFF. This chain connects TRBV24-1 to TRBJ2-2; 7 bases fit TRBD1. The CDR3 totals 16 residues. In germline, CDR1 is KGHDR, CDR2 SFDVKD. V dropped 3 bases and J dropped 2; count of bases not matched to a gene: 5.

This chain joins TRBV12-5 and TRBJ2-5; 7 bases are shared with TRBD2. The CDR3 sequence is 14 residues long. The germline V gene encodes CDR1 LGHNT and CDR2 FRNRAP. J gave up 5 bases and V 7 bases, and 10 bases lay outside the gene matches. CDR3 protein: CASALGREGETQYF. The CDR3 DNA follows: TGTGCTAGTGCTCTAGGGAGGGAGGGGGAGACCCAGTACTTC.

The CDR3 DNA follows: TGTGCCAGCAGGGACAGGATGAACACTGAAGCTTTCTTT. Its protein is CASRDRMNTEAFF. V and J are TRBV14 and TRBJ1-1; 7 nucleotides line up with TRBD1. The length of the CDR3 is 13 residues. Per the germline V gene, CDR1 is SGHDN and CDR2 is FVKESK. The V segment lost 6 bases and the J segment 0 bases; nucleotides outside the gene matches: 1. Full variable domain (outside the CDR3, taken from reference TRBV14 and TRBJ1-1): EAGVTQFPSHSVIEKGQTVTLRCDPISGHDNLYWYRRVMGKEIKFLLHFVKESKQDESGMPNNRFLAERTGGTYSTLKVQPAELEDSGVYFCASRDRMNTEAFFGQGTRLTVV.

V gene TRBV15 combines with J gene TRBJ2-1; 10 nucleotides match TRBD2. Trimming at V came to 2 bases and at J to 8 bases, leaving 6 bases not matched to a gene. Per the germline V gene, CDR1 is LNHNV and CDR2 is YYDKDF (reference sequence). This CDR3 spans 15 amino acids. The CDR3 nucleotides read TGTGCCACCAGCAGACAGCGGGGGGGCCGGGATGAGCAGTTCTTC. It yields the protein CATSRQRGGRDEQFF.

This sequence joins TRBV6-5 and TRBJ1-2; D unclear. Trimming left V 6 bases short and J 5 bases short, with 13 bases between. CDR1 and CDR2 (germline): MNHEY, SVGAGI. The CDR3 length is 13 residues. CDR3 DNA: TGTGCCAGCAGACTCCCCACGGAGTATGGCTACACCTTC. It is translated as CASRLPTEYGYTF.

This sequence joins TRBV7-8 and TRBJ2-5; TRBD2 matches 9 bases. Germline V gives CDR1 SGHVS, CDR2 FQNEAQ. The length of the CDR3 is 14 residues. V shed 1 base, J shed 9 bases, and the junction held 6 bases outside the gene matches. The CDR3 nucleotides read TGTGCCAGCAGCTTAGTAGGCGGGGGGGCGGCCCAGTACTTC. Translated: CASSLVGGGAAQYF.

The rearrangement uses TRBV7-2 and TRBJ2-7, with D possibly matching TRBD1 (7 bases). The CDR3 totals 18 residues. Trimming pared 5 bases from V and 1 base from J, leaving 24 bases between. Germline V gene sequence: CDR1 SGHTA, CDR2 FQGNSA. CDR3 DNA: TGTGCCAGCAGCACACGGGGGAGTTTCGGGACAGTATCCTACGAGCAGTACTTC. This gives the protein CASSTRGSFGTVSYEQYF.

This clone was counted a single time. This sequence joins TRBV7-3 and TRBJ2-5; D may be TRBD2 (6 bases). CDR1 and CDR2 (germline): SGHTA, FQGTGA. CDR3 length: 13 amino acids. The V end was cut by 5 bases, the J end by 0 bases, with 7 bases between. CDR3 nucleotides: TGTGCCAGCAGCCGGGACTACCAAGAGACCCAGTACTTC. Protein: CASSRDYQETQYF. Variable domain in full (rest from reference TRBV7-3 and TRBJ2-5): GAGVSQTPSNKVTEKGKYVELRCDPISGHTALYWYRQSLGQGPEFLIYFQGTGAADDSGLPNDRFFAVRPEGSVSTLKIQRTERGDSAVYLCASSRDYQETQYFGPGTRLLVL.

This clone is termed large. This sequence joins TRBV19 and TRBJ1-1; 8 bases line up with TRBD1. CDR3 length: 14 amino acids. Germline CDR1 reads LNHDA; CDR2 reads SQIVND (reference sequence). V lost 4 bases and J lost 3; bases outside the gene matches: 4. Here the CDR3 reads CASSRQGFDTEAFF. As DNA, the CDR3 is TGTGCCAGTAGTAGACAGGGGTTTGACACTGAAGCTTTCTTT.

This sequence joins TRBV6-2 or TRBV6-3 and TRBJ1-1; D possibly corresponds to TRBD1 (5 bases). The germline V and J ends were trimmed by 5 bases and 3 bases, with 10 bases remaining between them. Germline lookup yields CDR1 MNHEY and CDR2 SVGEGT. The CDR3 totals 13 residues. CDR3 bases: TGTGCCAGCAGTGCCTCAGGGTACACTGAAGCTTTCTTT. Translated, it gives CASSASGYTEAFF.

A note on this clone: Its ends do not fully match the called genes, so a read error is possible. The chain employs TRBV6-5 and TRBJ1-1, with 7 bases matching TRBD1. There are 13 residues in the CDR3. Looked up from germline, CDR1 is MNHEY and CDR2 is SVGAGI. In DNA form, the CDR3 reads TGTGCCAGCGGGGAGGACAGGAACGCTGAAGCTTTCTTT. Translation gives CASGEDRNAEAFF.

This chain connects TRBV6-5 to TRBJ2-7, with D perhaps matching TRBD2 (5 bases). V lost 4 bases and J 2 bases, leaving 12 bases between the germline ends. Germline V gene sequence: CDR1 MNHEY, CDR2 SVGAGI. The CDR3 is made up of 14 amino acids. In nucleotides, the CDR3 is TGTGCCAGCAGTTTCCGGACTTACCCCTACGAGCAGTACTTC. Translated: CASSFRTYPYEQYF.

The chain links TRBV6-1 to TRBJ1-1; D perhaps matches TRBD1 (6 bases). Germline CDR1 reads MNHNS; CDR2 reads SASEGT. Trimming cost V 2 bases and J 5 bases, with 12 bases left between them. The CDR3 is 14 amino acids. The DNA for the CDR3 is TGTGCCAGCAGTGAACAAGGGGGAGGGACTGAAGCTTTCTTT. This translates into CASSEQGGGTEAFF.

The chain joins TRBV6-4 to TRBJ2-1; 8 nucleotides align to TRBD2. CDR3 length equals 14 residues. Trimming cost V 4 bases and J 9 bases; bases outside gene matches: 8. The germline V gene has CDR1 MRHNA and CDR2 SNTAGT. The CDR3 region has the DNA TGTGCCAGCAGTGCGGGGGGGCCGAGGAGTGAGCAGTTCTTC. Translated, it gives CASSAGGPRSEQFF.

This chain connects TRBV11-2 to TRBJ2-2; maybe TRBD2 (5 bases). Germline values: CDR1 SGHAT, CDR2 FQNNGV. This CDR3 has 15 residues. The V and J ends lost 0 bases and 4 bases respectively, with 9 bases between them. CDR3: CASSLDALGTGELFF. CDR3 sequence (DNA): TGTGCCAGCAGCTTAGATGCACTAGGCACCGGGGAGCTGTTTTTT.

The chain has TRBV5-1 and TRBJ1-1; possible D gene TRBD1, 5 bases. This CDR3 region has 14 residues. Trimming left V 4 bases short and J 1 base short, with 11 bases between. Germline CDR1 reads SGHRS; CDR2 reads YFSETQ. The CDR3 sequence: CASSAIDRNTEAFF. The CDR3 DNA is TGCGCCAGCAGCGCTATCGACAGGAACACTGAAGCTTTCTTT.

The V gene is TRBV6-4, the J gene TRBJ2-1; D is ambiguous. This CDR3 spans 15 amino acids. V dropped 6 bases and J dropped 0 bases, with 12 bases sitting between them. Germline V CDR1 and CDR2: MRHNA, SNTAGT. The CDR3 reads CASRMTSSSYNEQFF. The CDR3 DNA sequence: TGTGCCAGCAGAATGACTTCTAGCTCCTACAATGAGCAGTTCTTC.

The chain combines TRBV30 with TRBJ2-7; no definite D call. CDR3 length: 12 amino acids. The V and J ends lost 0 bases and 9 bases respectively, with 12 bases between them. Germline lookup yields CDR1 GTSNPN and CDR2 SVGIG (reference sequence). CDR3 region: CAWSVVSTGQYF. In DNA form, the CDR3 reads TGTGCCTGGAGTGTAGTTAGTACGGGGCAGTACTTC. Full variable domain (outside the CDR3, taken from reference TRBV30 and TRBJ2-7): SQTIHQWPATLVQPVGSPLSLECTVEGTSNPNLYWYRQAAGRGLQLLFYSVGIGQISSEVPQNLSASRPQDRQFILSSKKLLLSDSGFYLCAWSVVSTGQYFGPGTRLTVT.

This clone occurred once. The V gene is TRBV11-3, the J gene TRBJ2-5; the match to TRBD1 covers 11 bases. This CDR3 spans 16 amino acids. Losses at the gene ends were 2 bases for V and 3 bases for J; bases not matched to a gene: 5. The germline gives CDR1 SGHNT, CDR2 YENEEA. CDR3 sequence (DNA): TGTGCCAGCAGCTTATCGGGGGGACAGGGGGAAGAGACCCAGTACTTC. The encoded protein is CASSLSGGQGEETQYF. Full variable domain (rest looked up from reference TRBV11-3 and TRBJ2-5): EAGVVQSPRYKIIEKKQPVAFWCNPISGHNTLYWYLQNLGQGPELLIRYENEEAVDDSQLPKDRFSAERLKGVDSTLKIQPAELGDSAVYLCASSLSGGQGEETQYFGPGTRLLVL.

The DNA for the CDR3 is TGTGCCAGCATCTCCTCAACAGGCTCTGGAAACACCATATATTTT. Encoded protein: CASISSTGSGNTIYF. The chain uses TRBV28 and TRBJ1-3, with a tentative D call TRBD1 (5 bases). This CDR3 comprises 15 residues. Germline values: CDR1 MDHEN, CDR2 SYDVKM. V lost 7 bases, J lost 0 bases, and 13 bases lay in between.

The genes are TRBV6-4 and TRBJ2-7, with D unresolved. CDR1 and CDR2 (germline): MRHNA, SNTAGT. Deletions cut 1 base from V and 0 bases from J, with 4 bases between. This CDR3 contains 13 residues. Here the CDR3 reads CASSDFSSYEQYF. In DNA form, the CDR3 reads TGTGCCAGCAGTGACTTTAGCTCCTACGAGCAGTACTTC.

This chain connects TRBV19 to TRBJ1-5; D remains ambiguous. Germline V gene lookup returns CDR1 LNHDA and CDR2 SQIVND (reference sequence). V was shortened by 4 bases and J by 0 bases, with 7 bases between the two germline ends. The CDR3 extends over 14 amino acids. The CDR3 sequence: CASSTTVSNQPQHF. The CDR3 DNA follows: TGTGCCAGTAGTACAACGGTTAGCAATCAGCCCCAGCATTTT.

The chain is built from TRBV30 and TRBJ1-3, with D hard to call. The germline V and J ends were trimmed by 0 bases and 7 bases, with 19 bases remaining between them. Germline V gene data show CDR1 as GTSNPN and CDR2 as SVGIG (reference sequence). The CDR3 has 16 residues. The CDR3 DNA sequence: TGTGCCTGGAGTGTATCCCGAACTACATCGGGGAACACCATATATTTT. This encodes CAWSVSRTTSGNTIYF.

The J gene is TRBJ2-3, the V gene TRBV7-3, with 10 bases identical to TRBD1. The ends lost 4 bases at V and 0 bases at J; junction bases unmatched: 1. The germline V gene encodes CDR1 SGHTA and CDR2 FQGTGA. The CDR3 length is 15 residues. CDR3 sequence reads: CASSWTGGSTDTQYF. For the CDR3, the DNA is TGTGCCAGCAGCTGGACAGGGGGAAGCACAGATACGCAGTATTTT.

This clone occurred once. The CDR3 DNA reads TGTGCCAGCAGCATAGGAGGTGGGTGGCCCTCGGAAGCTTTCTTT. Protein: CASSIGGGWPSEAFF. This sequence joins TRBV7-6 and TRBJ1-1; the D is unclear. Germline CDR1 SGHVS, CDR2 FNYEAQ. The CDR3 is made up of 15 amino acids. V was shortened by 5 bases and J by 8 bases, with 21 bases between the two germline ends.

V gene TRBV9 combines with J gene TRBJ1-6; 10 bases match TRBD1. CDR1 is SGDLS, CDR2 YYNGEE, per germline. The V segment lost 4 bases and the J segment 6 bases; nucleotides outside the gene matches: 4. The CDR3 is made up of 15 amino acids. As DNA, the CDR3 is TGTGCCAGCAGCACCAGGACAGGGGGTAATTCACCCCTCCACTTT. It is translated as CASSTRTGGNSPLHF.

This clone is a singleton in its sample. V usage is TRBV19 and J usage is TRBJ1-3; 10 nucleotides align to TRBD1. This CDR3 is 16 amino acids long. Per germline, CDR1 LNHDA and CDR2 SQIVND (reference sequence). Germline trimming cut 7 bases from V and 3 bases from J; bases unmatched to any gene: 9. The CDR3 reads CASTSLRDRGGNTIYF. The CDR3 coding sequence is TGTGCCAGTACCTCTCTGAGGGACAGGGGTGGAAACACCATATATTTT.